Below, 20 T cell receptor beta chains from the same sample are listed, as sequenced in a study of shared clonotypes between healthy human individuals. The data were produced by immunoSEQ multiplex PCR, yet TCRdb's version contains in-frame clones alone and is incomplete. The table has hundreds of thousands of clones, about 74% seen once. The specimen was memory CD4+ T cells sorted from blood. Regarding subset: CD45RA-negative fraction. All receptors come from a woman aged 30 to 39 in good health.

This clone was picked up a small number of times. V usage is TRBV28 and J usage is TRBJ1-4; D gene ambiguous. The germline V gene has CDR1 MDHEN and CDR2 SYDVKM. CDR3 length equals 12 residues. Trimming shortened V by 3 bases and J by 11 bases, and 10 bases separated the two germline ends. The CDR3 spells CASSLLAGKLFF. The CDR3 DNA reads TGTGCCAGCAGTTTGTTGGCTGGTAAACTGTTTTTT. The variable domain in full, completed from reference TRBV28 and TRBJ1-4, reads DVKVTQSSRYLVKRTGEKVFLECVQDMDHENMFWYRQDPGLGLRLIYFSYDVKMKEKGDIPEGYSVSREKKERFSLILESASTNQTSMYLCASSLLAGKLFFGSGTQLSVL.

This chain joins TRBV4-1 and TRBJ2-7; 8 bases align to TRBD2. Per germline, CDR1 MGHRA and CDR2 YSYEKL. The CDR3 runs 15 residues. The J segment lost 1 base and the V segment lost 1 base, leaving 3 bases of the junction unmatched. CDR3 nucleotide sequence: TGCGCCAGCAGCCAAGGACTAGCGCGATCCTACGAGCAGTACTTC. Protein sequence: CASSQGLARSYEQYF.

This clone has a count of ten or more. The genes are TRBV5-1 and TRBJ2-5; 10 bases agree with TRBD1. The CDR3 totals 16 residues. CDR1 and CDR2 (germline): SGHRS, YFSETQ. With 0 bases clipped from V and 4 bases from J, the junction kept 6 bases outside the gene matches. The CDR3 region is CASSLAKTGGGETQYF. The DNA of the CDR3 is TGCGCCAGCAGCTTGGCAAAGACAGGGGGCGGAGAGACCCAGTACTTC. Complete variable domain (other parts from reference TRBV5-1 and TRBJ2-5): KAGVTQTPRYLIKTRGQQVTLSCSPISGHRSVSWYQQTPGQGLQFLFEYFSETQRNKGNFPGRFSGRQFSNSRSEMNVSTLELGDSALYLCASSLAKTGGGETQYFGPGTRLLVL.

In regard to this clone: Additional DNA sequences in this sample encode the identical CDR3. The rearrangement links TRBV14 to TRBJ2-1; 13 bases line up with TRBD2. V shed 0 bases and J 8 bases; nucleotides not matched to a gene: 4. Germline-derived CDR1 and CDR2 are SGHDN and FVKESK. CDR3 size: 16 residues. CDR3 loop: CASSQDRTSGRYEQFF. The DNA for the CDR3 is TGTGCCAGCAGCCAAGATAGGACTAGCGGGAGATATGAGCAGTTCTTC.

The chain recombines TRBV6-1 with TRBJ2-1; TRBD2 matches 12 bases. This CDR3 is 18 amino acids long. Per germline, CDR1 MNHNS and CDR2 SASEGT. Germline trimming cut 4 bases from V and 0 bases from J; bases unmatched to any gene: 7. CDR3 nucleotides: TGTGCCAGCAGTGGCCTAGCGGGAGGGCCCCGCTCCTACAATGAGCAGTTCTTC. Encoded protein: CASSGLAGGPRSYNEQFF.

The chain uses TRBV9 and TRBJ2-7; 12 positions agree with TRBD2. Germline-derived CDR1 and CDR2 are SGDLS and YYNGEE. The CDR3 covers 15 residues. The ends lost 0 bases at V and 6 bases at J; junction bases unmatched: 4. Written as DNA, the CDR3 is TGTGCCAGCAGCGTAGCTTTGACTAGCGGGAGCGAGCAGTACTTC. Protein sequence: CASSVALTSGSEQYF.

The CDR3 sequence: CASRPGLAGVNEQYF. Written as DNA, the CDR3 is TGCGCCAGCAGGCCGGGACTAGCGGGAGTGAACGAGCAGTACTTC. The V gene is TRBV10-2, the J gene TRBJ2-7; TRBD2 matches 14 bases. Per the germline V gene, CDR1 is WSHSY and CDR2 is SAAADI. The CDR3 sequence is 15 residues long. V was clipped by 6 bases and J by 5 bases; unmatched bases: 6.

The genes are TRBV5-6 and TRBJ1-4, with 9 nucleotides matching TRBD1. CDR1 SGHDT and CDR2 YYEEEE come from the germline V gene. The CDR3 runs 14 residues. V gave up 2 bases and J gave up 8 bases; unmatched junction bases: 4. The CDR3, as DNA: TGTGCCAGCAGCTTCGACAGGGGGTGGGAAAAACTGTTTTTT. Its protein is CASSFDRGWEKLFF.

The rearrangement joins TRBV29-1 to TRBJ2-3, with D unresolved. CDR1 SQVTM and CDR2 ANQGSEA come from the germline V gene. The CDR3 covers 14 residues. Trimming cost V 4 bases and J 6 bases, with 17 bases left between them. CDR3 nucleotides: TGCAGCGTTGTTCCCTCAGGCAAATTGGATACGCAGTATTTT. Translated, it gives CSVVPSGKLDTQYF.

The J gene is TRBJ2-1, the V gene TRBV7-2; D unresolved. V lost 5 bases to trimming and J lost 2 bases, with 10 bases between them. The V gene's germline CDR1 is SGHTA and CDR2 FQGNSA. This CDR3 has 14 amino acids. The DNA of the CDR3 is TGTGCCAGCAGCCCATCGTGGGCCTACAATGAGCAGTTCTTC. The encoded protein is CASSPSWAYNEQFF.

The chain uses TRBV6-1 and TRBJ2-1, with 12 nucleotides matching TRBD2. The length of the CDR3 is 15 residues. V dropped 3 bases and J dropped 9; count of bases not matched to a gene: 6. The germline gives CDR1 MNHNS, CDR2 SASEGT. CDR3 loop: CASSDTGLAGIEQFF. CDR3 nucleotides: TGTGCCAGCAGTGACACTGGACTAGCGGGAATTGAGCAGTTCTTC.

This clone appeared a single time. This rearrangement joins TRBV5-1 to TRBJ2-1; 7 bases agree with TRBD1. V trimming: 7 bases; J trimming: 4 bases; junction bases outside the gene matches: 14. CDR1 is SGHRS and CDR2 is YFSETQ in the germline V gene. The CDR3 length is 16 residues. CDR3 in DNA: TGCGCCAGCGCTACATTTCCGACAGGGAAGTACAATGAGCAGTTCTTC. Translation gives CASATFPTGKYNEQFF. Combining the CDR3 with reference TRBV5-1 and TRBJ2-1 gives the whole variable domain KAGVTQTPRYLIKTRGQQVTLSCSPISGHRSVSWYQQTPGQGLQFLFEYFSETQRNKGNFPGRFSGRQFSNSRSEMNVSTLELGDSALYLCASATFPTGKYNEQFFGPGTRLTVL.

V usage is TRBV29-1 and J usage is TRBJ2-3; the D gene is possibly TRBD2 (6 bases). Trimming removed 2 bases from V and 0 bases from J, with 12 bases in between. CDR1 and CDR2 (germline): SQVTM, ANQGSEA. The CDR3 spans 15 residues. The CDR3 sequence is CSVEIGRTSTDTQYF. The CDR3 nucleotides read TGCAGCGTTGAAATTGGGAGGACTAGCACAGATACGCAGTATTTT.

J is TRBJ1-1 and V is TRBV4-2; tentative D call: TRBD1 (6 bases). CDR1 LGHNA and CDR2 YNFKEQ come from the germline V gene. The length of the CDR3 is 15 residues. With 0 bases removed from V and 7 bases from J, the gap between germline ends came to 15 bases. Here the CDR3 reads CASSQDLRIQGEAFF. Here the CDR3 DNA reads TGTGCCAGCAGCCAAGATCTAAGAATACAGGGTGAAGCTTTCTTT.

The chain uses TRBV5-6 and TRBJ2-7; 8 nucleotides agree with TRBD1. This CDR3 region has 16 residues. V lost 2 bases and J lost 3; bases outside the gene matches: 10. Germline V CDR1 and CDR2: SGHDT, YYEEEE. The CDR3 sequence is CASSFLISGGGYEQYF. In DNA, the CDR3 is TGTGCCAGCAGCTTCCTTATCTCAGGGGGCGGCTACGAGCAGTACTTC.

A few counts support this clone. The chain couples TRBV28 to TRBJ1-5; the match to TRBD1 covers 10 bases. V lost 5 bases and J lost 8; bases outside the gene matches: 3. Germline V CDR1 and CDR2: MDHEN, SYDVKM. This CDR3 comprises 13 residues. CDR3 loop: CASSAGTGEPQHF. CDR3 bases: TGTGCCAGCAGTGCCGGGACAGGGGAGCCCCAGCATTTT.

The rearrangement links TRBV7-2 to TRBJ2-1; 8 nucleotides match TRBD1. CDR1 SGHTA and CDR2 FQGNSA come from the germline V gene. The CDR3 runs to 16 residues. After removal of 3 bases from V and 8 bases from J, the junction contained 12 bases not matched to a gene. The CDR3 sequence: CASSFQGAGVRDEQFF. Here the CDR3 DNA reads TGTGCCAGCAGCTTCCAGGGGGCAGGAGTCAGGGATGAGCAGTTCTTC.

A few counts support this clone. The V and J genes are TRBV10-3 and TRBJ1-2, with D tentatively TRBD1 (6 bases). Germline CDR1 ENHRY, CDR2 SYGVKD. V was shortened by 4 bases and J by 2 bases, with 20 bases between the two germline ends. This CDR3 has 17 residues. CDR3 sequence: CAISGSNQGSSNYGYTF. The CDR3 nucleotides are TGTGCCATCAGTGGGTCAAATCAGGGGAGTTCCAACTATGGCTACACCTTC.

Written as DNA, the CDR3 is TGTGCCAGCAGCCCCCAGGGGCTTAACTATGGCTACACCTTC. It codes for CASSPQGLNYGYTF. The genes are TRBV6-1 and TRBJ1-2, with a possible D match to TRBD1 (6 bases). The CDR3 spans 14 residues. V lost 6 bases, J lost 1 base, and 12 bases lay in between. Germline V gene data show CDR1 as MNHNS and CDR2 as SASEGT.

The count of this clone is one. This chain connects TRBV10-1 to TRBJ2-7, with 10 bases that match TRBD1. The CDR3 length is 14 residues. Germline trimming cut 9 bases from V and 5 bases from J; bases unmatched to any gene: 10. Per the germline V gene, CDR1 is WNHNN and CDR2 is SYGVQD (reference sequence). The CDR3 nucleotides read TGCGCCAGTTCCCCCGGGACAGGGGCTAACGAGCAGTACTTC. Protein product: CASSPGTGANEQYF.